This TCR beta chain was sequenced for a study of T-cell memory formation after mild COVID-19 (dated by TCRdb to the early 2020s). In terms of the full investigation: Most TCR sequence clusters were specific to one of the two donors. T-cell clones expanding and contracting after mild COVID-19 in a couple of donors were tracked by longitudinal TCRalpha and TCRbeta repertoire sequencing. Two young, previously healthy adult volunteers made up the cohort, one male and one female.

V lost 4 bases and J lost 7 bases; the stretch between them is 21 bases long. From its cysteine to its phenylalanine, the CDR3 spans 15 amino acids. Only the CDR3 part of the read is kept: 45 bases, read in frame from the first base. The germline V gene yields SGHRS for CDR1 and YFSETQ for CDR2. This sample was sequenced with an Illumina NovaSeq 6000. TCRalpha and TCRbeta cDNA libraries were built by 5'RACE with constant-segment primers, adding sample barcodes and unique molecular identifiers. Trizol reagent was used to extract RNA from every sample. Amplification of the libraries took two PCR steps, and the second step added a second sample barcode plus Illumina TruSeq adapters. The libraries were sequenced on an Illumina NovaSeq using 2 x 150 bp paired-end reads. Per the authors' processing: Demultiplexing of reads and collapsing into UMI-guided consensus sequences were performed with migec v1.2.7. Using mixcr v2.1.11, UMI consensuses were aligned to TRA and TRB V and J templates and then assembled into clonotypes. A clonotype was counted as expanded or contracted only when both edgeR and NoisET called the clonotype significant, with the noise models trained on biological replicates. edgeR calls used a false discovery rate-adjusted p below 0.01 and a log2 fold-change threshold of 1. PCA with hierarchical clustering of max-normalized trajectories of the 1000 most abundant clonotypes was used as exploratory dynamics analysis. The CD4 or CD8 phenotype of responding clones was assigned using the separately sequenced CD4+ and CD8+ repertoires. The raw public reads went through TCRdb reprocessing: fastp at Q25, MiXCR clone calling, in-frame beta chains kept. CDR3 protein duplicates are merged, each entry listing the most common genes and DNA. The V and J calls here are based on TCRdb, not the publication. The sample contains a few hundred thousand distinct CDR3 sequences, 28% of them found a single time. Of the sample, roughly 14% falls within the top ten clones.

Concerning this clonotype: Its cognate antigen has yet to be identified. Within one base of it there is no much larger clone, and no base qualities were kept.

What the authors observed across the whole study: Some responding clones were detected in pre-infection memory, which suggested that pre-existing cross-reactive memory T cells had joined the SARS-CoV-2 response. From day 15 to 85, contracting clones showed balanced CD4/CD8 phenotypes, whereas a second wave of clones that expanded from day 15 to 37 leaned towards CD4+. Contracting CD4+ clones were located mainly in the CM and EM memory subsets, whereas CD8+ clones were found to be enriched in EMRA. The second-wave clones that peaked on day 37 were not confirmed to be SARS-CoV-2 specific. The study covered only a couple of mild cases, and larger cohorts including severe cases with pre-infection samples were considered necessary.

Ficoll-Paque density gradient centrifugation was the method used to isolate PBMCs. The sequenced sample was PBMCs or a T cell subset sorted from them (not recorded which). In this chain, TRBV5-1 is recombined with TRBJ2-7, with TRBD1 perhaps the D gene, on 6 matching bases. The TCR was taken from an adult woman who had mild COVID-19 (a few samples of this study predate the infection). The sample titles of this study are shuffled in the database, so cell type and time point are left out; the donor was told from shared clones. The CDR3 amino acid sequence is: CASSPPQGLIGEQYF. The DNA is TGCGCCAGCAGCCCCCCACAGGGTCTAATTGGGGAGCAGTACTTC.